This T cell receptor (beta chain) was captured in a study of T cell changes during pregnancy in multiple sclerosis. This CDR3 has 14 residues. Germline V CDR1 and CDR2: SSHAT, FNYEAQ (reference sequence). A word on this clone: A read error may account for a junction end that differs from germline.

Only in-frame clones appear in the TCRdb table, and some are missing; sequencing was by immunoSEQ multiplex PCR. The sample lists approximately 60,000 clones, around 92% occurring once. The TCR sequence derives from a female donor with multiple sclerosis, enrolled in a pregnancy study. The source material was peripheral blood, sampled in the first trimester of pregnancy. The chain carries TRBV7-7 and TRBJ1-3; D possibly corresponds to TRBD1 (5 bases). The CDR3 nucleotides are TGTGCTAGCAGCTTAGGTGGGGGGTCCAACACCATATATTTT. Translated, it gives CASSLGGGSNTIYF.